This TCR beta chain was recorded in a study of T cells in Graves' hyperthyroidism and ophthalmopathy. Trimming at V came to 5 bases and at J to 0 bases, leaving 17 bases not matched to a gene. Looked up from germline, CDR1 is MNHEY and CDR2 is SMNVEV (reference sequence). The CDR3 extends over 21 amino acids. RNA transcripts were the template for amplifying TCR beta CDR3 regions. First-round RT-PCR targeting the TCR CDR3 was performed with the HTBI primer set. TCRdb independently ran MiXCR on the multiplex PCR reads; one entry per CDR3 protein. The sample lists fewer than 650,000 distinct CDR3 sequences, 13% to 15% occurring once.

The specimen sequenced was blood. This clonotype was sampled from a woman aged 18-29 years with Graves' ophthalmopathy. The genes are TRBV27 and TRBJ2-4; 12 bases agree with TRBD2. CDR3 residues: CASSKAKGLAGSGVAKNIQYF. CDR3 DNA: TGTGCCAGCAGTAAAGCGAAAGGACTAGCGGGAAGCGGGGTAGCCAAAAACATTCAGTACTTC.